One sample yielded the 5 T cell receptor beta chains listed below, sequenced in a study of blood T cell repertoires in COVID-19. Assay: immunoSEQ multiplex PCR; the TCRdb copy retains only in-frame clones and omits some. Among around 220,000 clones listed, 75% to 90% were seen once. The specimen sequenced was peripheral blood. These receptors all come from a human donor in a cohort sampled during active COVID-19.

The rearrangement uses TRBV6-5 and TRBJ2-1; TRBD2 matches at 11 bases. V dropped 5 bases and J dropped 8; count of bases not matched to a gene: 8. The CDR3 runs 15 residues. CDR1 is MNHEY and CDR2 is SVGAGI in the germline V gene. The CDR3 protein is CASSLLAGGPDEQFF. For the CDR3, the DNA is TGTGCCAGCAGTCTCTTAGCGGGAGGGCCCGATGAGCAGTTCTTC.

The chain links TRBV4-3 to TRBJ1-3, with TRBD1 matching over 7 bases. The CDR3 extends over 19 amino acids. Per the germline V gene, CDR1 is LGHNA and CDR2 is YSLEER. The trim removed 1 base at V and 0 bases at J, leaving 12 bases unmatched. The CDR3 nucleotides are TGCGCCAGCAGCCAAGTGTTCCCGGGACAGTCAAGCTCTGGAAACACCATATATTTT. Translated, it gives CASSQVFPGQSSSGNTIYF.

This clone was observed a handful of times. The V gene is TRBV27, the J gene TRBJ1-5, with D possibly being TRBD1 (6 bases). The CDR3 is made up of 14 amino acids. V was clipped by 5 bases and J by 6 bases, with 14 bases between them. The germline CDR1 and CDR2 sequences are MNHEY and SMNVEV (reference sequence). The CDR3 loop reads CASSPPGEIQPQHF. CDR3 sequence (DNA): TGTGCCAGCAGTCCGCCAGGGGAGATTCAGCCCCAGCATTTT.

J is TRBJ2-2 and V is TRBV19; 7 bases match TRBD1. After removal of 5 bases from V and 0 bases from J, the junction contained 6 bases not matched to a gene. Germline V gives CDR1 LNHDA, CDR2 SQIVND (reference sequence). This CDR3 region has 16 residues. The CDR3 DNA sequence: TGTGCCAGTAGTCCGGGACAGTTCGCGAACACCGGGGAGCTGTTTTTT. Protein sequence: CASSPGQFANTGELFF.

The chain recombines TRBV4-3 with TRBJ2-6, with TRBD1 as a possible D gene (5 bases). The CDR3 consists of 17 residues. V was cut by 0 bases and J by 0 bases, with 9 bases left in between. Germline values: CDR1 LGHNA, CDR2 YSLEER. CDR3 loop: CASSQDRAYSGANVLTF. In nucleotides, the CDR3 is TGCGCCAGCAGCCAAGACAGGGCCTACTCTGGGGCCAACGTCCTGACTTTC.